Below, one T cell receptor (beta chain) is given with its context. There is no known antigen for this receptor. No base quality information exists; no much larger clone differs at one position. The sample belongs to a study of Tregs in tolerant kidney transplant recipients (dated by TCRdb to the late 2010s). General notes on the study: TCRbeta sequencing was used in the study to identify donor-specific regulatory T cells before combined kidney and bone marrow transplantation, and the identified cells were then tracked after transplant.

For this chain, trimming is 1 base at the V end and 4 bases at the J end, and the number of junction bases without a gene match is 8. Measured from the cysteine to the phenylalanine, the CDR3 is 16 residues long. Only CDR3 DNA is held: 48 bases, read in frame from base 1. CDR1 and CDR2, per the germline V gene, are SGHVS and FQNEAQ. For TCRbeta CDR3 sequencing, genomic DNA from the sorted cells was extracted using the QIAGEN DNeasy Blood and Tissue Kit. High-throughput TCRbeta CDR3 sequencing, including PCR amplification with bias correction and internal controls, was performed commercially through immunoSEQ. In the authors' own workflow: Unique productive TCRbeta sequences were defined by CDR3 nucleotide sequence where primers matched, and otherwise by CDR3 amino acid sequence together with Vbeta and Jbeta genes. As a correction for sorting error, sequences shared between sorted populations at a frequency ratio of 2:1 or less were discarded, and the remaining shared sequences were assigned to the higher population. Sequences were defined as donor-reactive when expanded at least 5-fold in CFSE-low cells versus unstimulated cells and present at a frequency of at least 0.01% in CFSE-low cells. Jensen-Shannon divergence calculated on the top 100 TCRbeta sequences ranked by frequency was used to measure repertoire divergence. For any sample with multiple sequencing runs, sorting error was corrected in each run separately before the runs were pooled. The immuneACCESS repertoire file appears here via TCRdb, limited to in-frame rearrangements. These files lack a portion of the clones; in checked studies, under half of the deficit traces to unresolved V genes, and the cause of the others is not known. V and J calls and clone size are given by that table; D and trimming were obtained from the DNA. The sample table contains roughly 64,000 clones; only one count was recorded for around 87% of them. Together, the top ten hold 3.5% to 4% of the sample.

The time point label here, explained by the study, means: 6 months after combined kidney and bone marrow transplant. Transplants used related donors with nonmyeloablative bone marrow transplantation; mixed chimerism was transient in the human trials. Thawed PBMCs were FACS-sorted into unstimulated Tregs (CD4+CD25+CD127-), CD4+ non-Tregs (CD4+CD25-), CD4 cells and CD8 cells. The patients were several recipients of combined kidney and bone marrow transplants from the ITN036ST trial, and samples were available only from these trial subjects. Healthy control blood was processed to PBMCs with a Ficoll density gradient and then cryopreserved, whereas patient PBMCs were collected both before and after transplant. Overall results and qualifications from the work: Biological reproducibility was not directly addressed, though technical replication error appeared minimal. Donor-specific Treg expansion was found to exceed global Treg expansion in tolerant patients, suggesting antigen-driven rather than nonspecific expansion. Expanding Tregs with activated donor B cells appeared to identify the most biologically relevant and donor-specific TCRbeta repertoire. The study was constrained by small patient numbers, and validation of the findings is required in larger populations and under other immunosuppression protocols. PCR primers changed over time for some patients, so nucleotide-level comparison across those patients' samples was not possible.

This TCR derives from a human patient who received a combined kidney and bone marrow transplant. Some T cells may derive from the graft donor when a transplant has been performed. Sequenced material: CD4+ T cells from blood (PBMCs), taken 6 months after the transplant. This chain joins TRBV7-8 to TRBJ2-5, with TRBD1 identical over 8 junction bases. CDR3 region: CASSLVTGVDLETQYF. The sequenced DNA: TGTGCCAGCAGCTTAGTGACAGGGGTGGATTTAGAGACCCAGTACTTC.